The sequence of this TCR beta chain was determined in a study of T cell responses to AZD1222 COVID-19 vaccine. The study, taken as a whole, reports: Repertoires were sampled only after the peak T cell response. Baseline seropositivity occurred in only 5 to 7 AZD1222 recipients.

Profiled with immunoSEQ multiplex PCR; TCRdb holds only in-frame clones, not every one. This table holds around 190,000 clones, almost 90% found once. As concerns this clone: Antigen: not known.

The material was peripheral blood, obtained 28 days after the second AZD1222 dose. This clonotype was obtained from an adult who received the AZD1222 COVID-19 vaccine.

The CDR3 protein is CASSQGDYGYTF. The CDR3 region has the DNA TGTGCCAGCAGTCAGGGGGACTATGGCTACACCTTC. The V call is TRBV12-3 or TRBV12-4, the J call TRBJ1-2, with TRBD1 identical over 7 bases. The V and J ends lost 5 bases and 3 bases, in that order; junction bases with no gene match: 0. The CDR3 length is 12 residues.